This TCR beta chain was retrieved from a study of control samples from healthy donors and cancer patients. V was clipped by 4 bases and J by 2 bases, with 4 bases between them. The length of the CDR3 is 11 residues. Germline values: CDR1 SGDLS, CDR2 YYNGEE. The sample holds a few counts of this clone. TCRdb's copy holds only in-frame clones and misses some; the assay was immunoSEQ multiplex PCR. The sample lists approximately 130,000 clones, around nine tenths occurring once. Sequencing was performed on blood. The source is a man aged 25-45 years in good health. The gene calls are TRBV9 and TRBJ2-7; D not certain. The CDR3 region is CASSPTYEQYF. CDR3 nucleotide sequence: TGTGCCAGCAGCCCGACCTACGAGCAGTACTTC.